The 17 T cell receptor beta chains below come from one sample, sequenced in a study of monozygotic twins with inflammatory bowel disease. From the 5' RACE reads, TCRdb lists one entry per CDR3 protein and no DNA. The sample table sets out some 400,000 distinct CDR3 sequences. Sequences were obtained from blood. These receptors all come from a human donor with ulcerative colitis or Crohn's disease, or a healthy co-twin of an affected twin (not recorded which).

The chain combines TRBV4-1 with TRBJ1-2. This CDR3 spans 16 amino acids. The germline V gene encodes CDR1 MGHRA and CDR2 YSYEKL. CDR3 region: CASSQESVDRFYGYTF.

The chain joins TRBV7-2 to TRBJ1-3. Germline V CDR1 and CDR2: SGHTA, FQGNSA. The CDR3 has 18 amino acids. The CDR3: CASSLASQVPSSGNTIYF.

The chain recombines TRBV29-1 with TRBJ2-7. The CDR3 loop spans 13 amino acids. CDR1 is SQVTM, CDR2 ANQGSEA, per germline. The CDR3 loop reads CSVEDGLNYEQYF.

The genes are TRBV2 and TRBJ1-5. Germline V gives CDR1 SNHLY, CDR2 FYNNEI. This CDR3 region has 14 residues. CDR3 sequence: CASSGRTSSEPQHF. Full variable domain (remainder filled in from reference TRBV2 and TRBJ1-5): EPEVTQTPSHQVTQMGQEVILRCVPISNHLYFYWYRQILGQKVEFLVSFYNNEISEKSEIFDDQFSVERPDGSNFTLKIRSTKLEDSAMYFCASSGRTSSEPQHFGDGTRLSIL.

This chain joins TRBV7-8 and TRBJ2-7. CDR1 and CDR2 (germline): SGHVS, FQNEAQ. The length of the CDR3 is 12 residues. The CDR3 here is CASSLLLYEQYF. Using reference TRBV7-8 and TRBJ2-7 for the parts outside the CDR3, the full variable domain is GAGVSQSPRYKVAKRGQDVALRCDPISGHVSLFWYQQALGQGPEFLTYFQNEAQLDKSGLPSDRFFAERPEGSVSTLKIQRTQQEDSAVYLCASSLLLYEQYFGPGTRLTVT.

V usage is TRBV5-1 and J usage is TRBJ2-7; as DNA is missing, the TRBD2 call by TCRdb cannot be tested. CDR1 is SGHRS and CDR2 is YFSETQ in the germline V gene. The CDR3 is 13 residues long. CDR3 sequence reads: CASAGGSSYEQYF.

The chain couples TRBV19 to TRBJ2-1. This CDR3 comprises 14 residues. Germline-derived CDR1 and CDR2 are LNHDA and SQIVND (reference sequence). Here the CDR3 reads CASSETVTYNEQFF.

J is TRBJ2-5 and V is TRBV6-5. CDR3 length equals 11 residues. CDR1 and CDR2 (germline): MNHEY, SVGAGI. The CDR3: CASSYERTQYF.

V and J are TRBV7-9 and TRBJ2-3; TCRdb lists TRBD1, though no DNA is available to test this call. From germline, CDR1 is SEHNR and CDR2 FQNEAQ (reference sequence). The CDR3 sequence is 14 residues long. The CDR3 loop is CASSSSGHTDTQYF.

The J gene is TRBJ1-3, the V gene TRBV20-1; with no DNA, the TCRdb D assignment of TRBD1 cannot be verified. Germline assignment: CDR1 DFQATT and CDR2 SNEGSKA (reference sequence). There are 13 residues in the CDR3. The CDR3 is CSAAGGSGNTIYF.

This chain uses TRBV18 with TRBJ1-1; with no DNA, the TCRdb D assignment of TRBD1 cannot be verified. Germline V lookup: CDR1 KGHSH, CDR2 LQKENI. The CDR3 is 14 residues long. The CDR3 loop is CASLQDRRGTEAFF.

The chain joins TRBV5-1 to TRBJ2-1; TCRdb reports TRBD2, a call that lacks DNA to check it against. CDR3 length equals 19 residues. Germline lookup yields CDR1 SGHRS and CDR2 YFSETQ. CDR3 region: CASSLAPPGTSGGHNEQFF.

The chain joins TRBV11-2 to TRBJ2-5; as DNA is missing, the TRBD1 call by TCRdb cannot be tested. The CDR3 has 14 residues. CDR1 SGHAT and CDR2 FQNNGV come from the germline V gene. The CDR3 spells CASRFIGGRETQYF.

The chain joins TRBV4-2 to TRBJ2-5. Germline V gives CDR1 LGHNA, CDR2 YNFKEQ. CDR3 length: 15 amino acids. The CDR3 spells CASSQESLTRETQYF.

The chain combines TRBV24-1 with TRBJ1-4. Germline V CDR1 and CDR2: KGHDR, SFDVKD. The CDR3 is 14 amino acids. The CDR3 here is CATSDPSRAEKLFF.

The rearrangement uses TRBV29-1 and TRBJ2-2. Germline CDR1 reads SQVTM; CDR2 reads ANQGSEA. This CDR3 region has 12 residues. The chain's CDR3 is CIVEAGTGELFF.

The J gene is TRBJ1-4, the V gene TRBV12-3 or TRBV12-4; TCRdb gives TRBD1 as the D gene, but with no DNA this cannot be confirmed. The CDR3 sequence is 14 residues long. Here the CDR3 reads CASSLGQGNQKLFF.